These T cell receptor beta chains were read from a single sample in a study of Graves' ophthalmopathy and Graves' hyperthyroidism. TCRdb ran MiXCR on the multiplex PCR reads and lists one entry per CDR3 protein. In the table there are hundreds of thousands of distinct CDR3 sequences, roughly 21% of which are singletons. Material for sequencing was peripheral blood. These receptors all stem from a woman younger than 35 with stable Graves' hyperthyroidism. CDR3s leave out the opening cysteine and the closing phenylalanine or tryptophan. Fields, in order: CDR3 protein, J gene, V gene, CDR3 length, D gene. A D gene is named only where the DNA matches it firmly.

ASSLGGTGPNTEAF,TRBJ1-1,TRBV13,14,TRBD1
ASSPRVANTEAF,TRBJ1-1,TRBV11-2,12,-
AWSVGAGGPEGTQY,TRBJ2-5,TRBV30,14,TRBD2
ASSLVGQRQETQY,TRBJ2-5,TRBV28,13,-
SARTGIANIQY,TRBJ2-4,TRBV20-1,11,-
SGTSENTGETQY,TRBJ2-5,TRBV20-1,12,-
ASSHSALSMNTEAF,TRBJ1-1,TRBV14,14,-
ASSLPTSYNSPLH,TRBJ1-6,TRBV28,13,-
ASSFGDRVRPQH,TRBJ1-5,TRBV12-3/TRBV12-4,12,TRBD1
ASRPGRGSRDTEAF,TRBJ1-1,TRBV6-1,14,-
ASSRDSAAGTEAF,TRBJ1-1,TRBV5-1,13,-
ASSLGRVRGYEQY,TRBJ2-7,TRBV12-3/TRBV12-4,13,-
AIQGANEQY,TRBJ2-7,TRBV6-1,9,TRBD1
ASSLALQGVTEAF,TRBJ1-1,TRBV12-3/TRBV12-4,13,TRBD1
ASSPVLWDRTKSSYNSPLH,TRBJ1-6,TRBV28,19,TRBD1
ASTGGPGTTVSSNQPQH,TRBJ1-5,TRBV19,17,-
ASSPTGAQETQY,TRBJ2-5,TRBV12-3/TRBV12-4,12,-
ASSWDLVADTQY,TRBJ2-3,TRBV5-1,12,-
ATSWGTHQPQH,TRBJ1-5,TRBV24-1,11,-
ASRSSDSYGYT,TRBJ1-2,TRBV6-2/TRBV6-3,11,-
ASSPIRDWETQY,TRBJ2-5,TRBV11-2,12,-
SATPPRGGYEQY,TRBJ2-7,TRBV20-1,12,TRBD2
ASSESSGSVLAKNIQY,TRBJ2-4,TRBV10-2,16,TRBD2
ASRSAQETQY,TRBJ2-5,TRBV7-2,10,-
ASSQMRTGETQY,TRBJ2-5,TRBV11-2,12,-
ASSPGRFRFPGANVLT,TRBJ2-6,TRBV5-1,16,-
ASSIWEGSYEQY,TRBJ2-7,TRBV19,12,TRBD2
ASRQAGTGWTEAF,TRBJ1-1,TRBV6-2/TRBV6-3,13,TRBD1
ATSRYGEETQY,TRBJ2-5,TRBV15,11,-
SASGANYEQY,TRBJ2-7,TRBV20-1,10,-
ATRILAGHYEQY,TRBJ2-7,TRBV7-6,12,TRBD2
ASSELVEGFLTLAKNIQY,TRBJ2-4,TRBV25-1,18,-
ASSFRRTQNYGYT,TRBJ1-2,TRBV6-5,13,-
ASSEIRAIYGYT,TRBJ1-2,TRBV6-1,12,-
ASSIQDSGETQY,TRBJ2-5,TRBV19,12,-
ASSLSALGTEAF,TRBJ1-1,TRBV27,12,-
ASSLDRTAYTEAF,TRBJ1-1,TRBV10-2,13,-
AWSVQGRPGELF,TRBJ2-2,TRBV30,12,-
ASSLGDYSNQPQH,TRBJ1-5,TRBV11-2,13,-
ASSYNGEETQY,TRBJ2-5,TRBV6-5,11,-
AWRARGAIVSYEQY,TRBJ2-7,TRBV30,14,-
ASSSLGPTSAWVKQY,TRBJ2-7,TRBV28,15,TRBD2
AWSVPRTGGEETQY,TRBJ2-5,TRBV30,14,TRBD2
ASSRLGGRLYEQY,TRBJ2-7,TRBV4-1,13,-
ASSQEDRGLSPLH,TRBJ1-6,TRBV14,13,TRBD1
ASSLMVQGRQETQY,TRBJ2-5,TRBV12-3/TRBV12-4,14,-
ASRVSGTGNTEAF,TRBJ1-1,TRBV12-3/TRBV12-4,13,TRBD1
ASSQGARGKETQY,TRBJ2-5,TRBV2,13,TRBD1
SASGTSGGSSYEQY,TRBJ2-7,TRBV20-1,14,TRBD2
ASSLGTYETQY,TRBJ2-5,TRBV5-5,11,-
SARAVGHQTYEQY,TRBJ2-7,TRBV20-1,13,-
ASSLAAGKGETQY,TRBJ2-5,TRBV11-2,13,-
ASSLSTSGTYEQY,TRBJ2-7,TRBV12-3/TRBV12-4,13,TRBD2
ASSLRGYGSEAF,TRBJ1-1,TRBV6-4,12,-
ASRGRFNQPQH,TRBJ1-5,TRBV12-3/TRBV12-4,11,-